This T cell receptor beta chain emerged from a study of shared clonotypes between healthy human individuals. Trimming removed 3 bases from V and 0 bases from J, with 5 bases in between. CDR1 LNHDA and CDR2 SQIVND come from the germline V gene (reference sequence). This CDR3 comprises 14 residues. Several immunoSEQ 96-well plates shared each subset's DNA, each plate a replicate. When replicate PCRs were run on sorted subsets, they used 150 to 250 ng DNA, roughly 30,000 T cell genomes. Using immunoSEQ multiplex PCR, the repertoire was profiled, and TCRdb retains in-frame clones only, with some absent. The top ten hold more than 0.1% of the sample, which has around 2,000,000 clones, roughly 95% seen once. CD45RA+ naive and CD45RA-negative memory subsets were separated from CD4+ cells.

The sequence derives from a man aged 18-30 years in good health. This chain joins TRBV19 and TRBJ1-4; D is ambiguous. The sequencing sample was made of naive CD4+ T cells sorted from blood. Documented subset: CD45RA+ positively selected. CDR3 DNA: TGTGCCAGTAGTATGCATGCAACTAATGAAAAACTGTTTTTT. Its protein product is CASSMHATNEKLFF.